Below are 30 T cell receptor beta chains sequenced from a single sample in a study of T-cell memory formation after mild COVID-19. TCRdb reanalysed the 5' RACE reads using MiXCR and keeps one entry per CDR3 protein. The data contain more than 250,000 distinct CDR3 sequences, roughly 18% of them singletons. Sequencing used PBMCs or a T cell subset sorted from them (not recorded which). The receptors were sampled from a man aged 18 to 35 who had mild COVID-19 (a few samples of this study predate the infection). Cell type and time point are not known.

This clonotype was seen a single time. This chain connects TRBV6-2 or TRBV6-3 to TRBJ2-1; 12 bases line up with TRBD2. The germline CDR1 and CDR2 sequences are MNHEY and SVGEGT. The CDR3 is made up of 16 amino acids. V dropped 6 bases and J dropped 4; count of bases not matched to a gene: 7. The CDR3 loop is CASSRLAGELYNEQFF. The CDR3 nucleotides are TGTGCCAGCAGCCGACTAGCGGGGGAGCTATACAATGAGCAGTTCTTC.

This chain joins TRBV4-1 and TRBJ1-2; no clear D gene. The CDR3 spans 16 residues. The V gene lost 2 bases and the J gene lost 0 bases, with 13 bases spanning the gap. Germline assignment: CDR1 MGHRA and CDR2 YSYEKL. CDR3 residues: CASSQQPAGANYGYTF. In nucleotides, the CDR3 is TGCGCCAGCAGCCAACAACCGGCCGGAGCTAACTATGGCTACACCTTC.

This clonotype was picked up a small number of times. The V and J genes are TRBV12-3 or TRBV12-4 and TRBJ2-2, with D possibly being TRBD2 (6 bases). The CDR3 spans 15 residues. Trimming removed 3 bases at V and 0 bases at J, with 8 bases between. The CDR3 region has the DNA TGTGCCAGCAGTTTGCGGGGTTCGAACACCGGGGAGCTGTTTTTT. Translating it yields CASSLRGSNTGELFF.

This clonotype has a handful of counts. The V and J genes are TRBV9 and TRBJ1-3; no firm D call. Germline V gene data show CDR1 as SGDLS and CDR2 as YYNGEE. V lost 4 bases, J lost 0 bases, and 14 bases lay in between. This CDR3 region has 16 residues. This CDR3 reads CASSTPRNGSGNTIYF. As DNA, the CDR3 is TGTGCCAGCAGCACCCCTCGAAACGGCTCTGGAAACACCATATATTTT.

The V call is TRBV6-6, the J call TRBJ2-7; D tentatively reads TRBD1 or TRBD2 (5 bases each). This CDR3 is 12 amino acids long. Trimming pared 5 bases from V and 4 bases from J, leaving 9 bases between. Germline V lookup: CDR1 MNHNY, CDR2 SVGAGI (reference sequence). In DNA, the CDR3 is TGTGCCAGCAGTAACGGGGCGTACGAGCAGTACGTC. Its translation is CASSNGAYEQYV.

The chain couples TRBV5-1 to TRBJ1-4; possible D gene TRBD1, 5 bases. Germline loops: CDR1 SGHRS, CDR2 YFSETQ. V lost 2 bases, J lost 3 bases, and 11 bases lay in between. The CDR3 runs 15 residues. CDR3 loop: CASSFSGSSNEKLFF. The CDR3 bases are TGCGCCAGCAGCTTCTCAGGGTCATCTAATGAAAAACTGTTTTTT.

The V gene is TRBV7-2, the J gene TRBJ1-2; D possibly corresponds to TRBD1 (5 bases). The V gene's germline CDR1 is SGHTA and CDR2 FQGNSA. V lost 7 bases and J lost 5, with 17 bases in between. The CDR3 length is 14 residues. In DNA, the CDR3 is TGTGCCAGCACCCAAGGCCAGGGAGGGTATGGCTACACCTTC. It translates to CASTQGQGGYGYTF.

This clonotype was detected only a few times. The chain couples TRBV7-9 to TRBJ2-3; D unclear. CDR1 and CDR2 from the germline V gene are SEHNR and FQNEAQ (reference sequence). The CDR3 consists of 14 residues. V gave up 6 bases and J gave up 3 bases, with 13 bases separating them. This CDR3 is CASRNDPRTDTQYF. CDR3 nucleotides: TGTGCCAGCAGAAATGATCCAAGGACAGATACGCAGTATTTT.

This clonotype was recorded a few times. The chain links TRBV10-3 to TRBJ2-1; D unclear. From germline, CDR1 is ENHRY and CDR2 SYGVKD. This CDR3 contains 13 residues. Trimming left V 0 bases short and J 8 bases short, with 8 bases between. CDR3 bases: TGTGCCATCAGTGAGTCTGAATGGGATGAGCAGTTCTTC. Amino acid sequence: CAISESEWDEQFF.

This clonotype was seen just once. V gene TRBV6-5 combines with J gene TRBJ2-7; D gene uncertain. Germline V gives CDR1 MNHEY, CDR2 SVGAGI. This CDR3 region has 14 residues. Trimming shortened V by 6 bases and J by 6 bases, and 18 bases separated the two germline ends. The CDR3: CASSYQSMLSEQYF. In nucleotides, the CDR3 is TGTGCCAGCAGCTACCAATCTATGCTCAGCGAGCAGTACTTC.

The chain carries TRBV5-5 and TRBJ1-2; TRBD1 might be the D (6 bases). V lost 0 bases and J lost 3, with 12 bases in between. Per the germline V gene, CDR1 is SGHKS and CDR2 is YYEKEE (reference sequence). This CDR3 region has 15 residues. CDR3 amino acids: CASSLEQGIYYGYTF. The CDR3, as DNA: TGTGCCAGCAGCTTGGAACAGGGCATCTACTATGGCTACACCTTC.

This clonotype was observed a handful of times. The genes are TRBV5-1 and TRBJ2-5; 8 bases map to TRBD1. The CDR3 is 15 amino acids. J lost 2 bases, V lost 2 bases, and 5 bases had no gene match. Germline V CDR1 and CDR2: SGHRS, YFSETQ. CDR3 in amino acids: CASSFRGRGQETQYF. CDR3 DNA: TGCGCCAGCAGCTTCAGGGGGCGAGGGCAAGAGACCCAGTACTTC.

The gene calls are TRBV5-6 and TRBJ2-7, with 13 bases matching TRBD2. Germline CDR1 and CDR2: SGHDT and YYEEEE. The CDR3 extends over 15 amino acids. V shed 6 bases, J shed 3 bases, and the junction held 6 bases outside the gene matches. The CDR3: CASTPRTSGGYEQYF. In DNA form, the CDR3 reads TGTGCCAGCACCCCGAGGACTAGCGGGGGCTACGAGCAGTACTTC.

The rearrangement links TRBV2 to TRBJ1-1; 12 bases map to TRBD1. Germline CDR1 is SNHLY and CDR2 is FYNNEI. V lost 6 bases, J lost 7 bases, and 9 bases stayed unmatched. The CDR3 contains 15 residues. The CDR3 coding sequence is TGTGCCAGCAGACTGGGACAGGGGGCCTTTAATGAAGCTTTCTTT. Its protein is CASRLGQGAFNEAFF. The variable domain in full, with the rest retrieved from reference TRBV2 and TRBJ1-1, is EPEVTQTPSHQVTQMGQEVILRCVPISNHLYFYWYRQILGQKVEFLVSFYNNEISEKSEIFDDQFSVERPDGSNFTLKIRSTKLEDSAMYFCASRLGQGAFNEAFFGQGTRLTVV.

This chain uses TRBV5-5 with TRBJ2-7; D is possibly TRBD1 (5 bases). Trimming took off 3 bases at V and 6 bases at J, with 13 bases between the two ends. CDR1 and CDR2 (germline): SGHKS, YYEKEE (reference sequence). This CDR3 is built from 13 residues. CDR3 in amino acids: CASSWGGELEQYF. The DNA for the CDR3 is TGTGCCAGCAGCTGGGGCGGCGAGCTCGAGCAGTACTTC.

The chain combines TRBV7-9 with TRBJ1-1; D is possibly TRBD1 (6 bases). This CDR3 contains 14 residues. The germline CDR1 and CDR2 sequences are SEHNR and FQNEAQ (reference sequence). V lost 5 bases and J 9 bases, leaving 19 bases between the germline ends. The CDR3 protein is CASSTEGGSSKAFF. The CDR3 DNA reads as TGTGCCAGCAGCACTGAGGGGGGCTCGAGTAAAGCTTTCTTT.

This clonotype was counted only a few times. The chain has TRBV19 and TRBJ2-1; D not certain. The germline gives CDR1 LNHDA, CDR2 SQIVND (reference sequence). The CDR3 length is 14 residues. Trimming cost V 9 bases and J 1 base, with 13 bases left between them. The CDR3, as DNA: TGTGCCAGCCACCCGGGCGTATCCTACAATGAGCAGTTCTTC. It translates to CASHPGVSYNEQFF.

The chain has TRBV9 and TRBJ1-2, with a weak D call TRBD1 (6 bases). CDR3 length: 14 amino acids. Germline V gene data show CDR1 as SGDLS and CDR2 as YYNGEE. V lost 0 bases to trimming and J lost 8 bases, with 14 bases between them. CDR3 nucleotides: TGTGCCAGCAGCGTAGGAGCAGGGGTAGGAGGCTACACCTTC. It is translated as CASSVGAGVGGYTF. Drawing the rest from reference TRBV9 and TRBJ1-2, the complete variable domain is DSGVTQTPKHLITATGQRVTLRCSPRSGDLSVYWYQQSLDQGLQFLIQYYNGEERAKGNILERFSAQQFPDLHSELNLSSLELGDSALYFCASSVGAGVGGYTFGSGTRLTVV.

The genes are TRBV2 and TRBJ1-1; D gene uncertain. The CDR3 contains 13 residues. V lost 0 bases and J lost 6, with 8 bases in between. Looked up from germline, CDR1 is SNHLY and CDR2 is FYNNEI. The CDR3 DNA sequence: TGTGCCAGCAGTGAAGCGCCCGAGTCTGAAGCTTTCTTT. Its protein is CASSEAPESEAFF.

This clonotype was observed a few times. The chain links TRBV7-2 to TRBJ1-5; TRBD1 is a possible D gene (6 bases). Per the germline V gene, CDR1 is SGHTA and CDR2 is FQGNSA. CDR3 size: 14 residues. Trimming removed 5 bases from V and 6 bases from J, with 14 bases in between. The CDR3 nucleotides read TGTGCCAGCAGCCCCGACAGGAATGGTCAGCCCCAGCATTTT. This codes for CASSPDRNGQPQHF.

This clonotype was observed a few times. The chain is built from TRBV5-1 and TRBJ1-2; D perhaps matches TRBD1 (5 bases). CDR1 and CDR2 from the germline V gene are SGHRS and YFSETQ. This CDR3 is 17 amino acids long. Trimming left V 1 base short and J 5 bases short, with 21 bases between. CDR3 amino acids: CASSLIPGKHTAYGYTF. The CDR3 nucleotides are TGCGCCAGCAGCTTGATCCCAGGGAAGCATACGGCTTATGGCTACACCTTC. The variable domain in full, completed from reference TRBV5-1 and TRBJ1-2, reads KAGVTQTPRYLIKTRGQQVTLSCSPISGHRSVSWYQQTPGQGLQFLFEYFSETQRNKGNFPGRFSGRQFSNSRSEMNVSTLELGDSALYLCASSLIPGKHTAYGYTFGSGTRLTVV.

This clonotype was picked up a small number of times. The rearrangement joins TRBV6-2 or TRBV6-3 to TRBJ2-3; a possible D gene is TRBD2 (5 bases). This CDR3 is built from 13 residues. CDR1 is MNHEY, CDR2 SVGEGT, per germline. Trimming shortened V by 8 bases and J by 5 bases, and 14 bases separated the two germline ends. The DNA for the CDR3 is TGTGCCAGCGGACTTGAAGGAAGAGATACGCAGTATTTT. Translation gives CASGLEGRDTQYF.

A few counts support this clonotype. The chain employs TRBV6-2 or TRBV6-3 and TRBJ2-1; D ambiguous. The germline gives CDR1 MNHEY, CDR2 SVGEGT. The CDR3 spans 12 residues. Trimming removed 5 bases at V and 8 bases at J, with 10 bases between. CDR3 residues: CASSTLGHEQFF. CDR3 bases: TGTGCCAGCAGTACCCTCGGGCATGAGCAGTTCTTC.

The CDR3 DNA follows: TGTGCCAGCAGCTTCGGGACTCCGGGTACGGATGGCTACACCTTC. This codes for CASSFGTPGTDGYTF. The chain links TRBV7-9 to TRBJ1-2; tentative D call: TRBD1 (5 bases). The CDR3 totals 15 residues. V dropped 3 bases and J dropped 6 bases, with 17 bases sitting between them. CDR1 and CDR2 from the germline V gene are SEHNR and FQNEAQ (reference sequence).

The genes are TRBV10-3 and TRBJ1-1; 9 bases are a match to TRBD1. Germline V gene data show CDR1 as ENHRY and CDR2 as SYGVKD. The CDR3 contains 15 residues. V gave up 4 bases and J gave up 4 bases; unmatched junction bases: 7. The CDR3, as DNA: TGTGCCATCAGTGCACCGGGACAGGGATTCACTGAAGCTTTCTTT. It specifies CAISAPGQGFTEAFF.

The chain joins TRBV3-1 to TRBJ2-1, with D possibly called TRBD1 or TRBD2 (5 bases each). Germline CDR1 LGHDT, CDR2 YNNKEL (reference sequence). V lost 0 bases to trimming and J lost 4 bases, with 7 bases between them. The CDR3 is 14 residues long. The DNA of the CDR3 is TGTGCCAGCAGCCAAGAGGGACCATACAATGAGCAGTTCTTC. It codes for CASSQEGPYNEQFF.

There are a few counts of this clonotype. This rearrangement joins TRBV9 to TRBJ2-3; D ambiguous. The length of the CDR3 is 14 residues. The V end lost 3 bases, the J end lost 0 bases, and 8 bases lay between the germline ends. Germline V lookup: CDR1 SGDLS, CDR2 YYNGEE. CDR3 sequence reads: CASSEEHSTDTQYF. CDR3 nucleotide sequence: TGTGCCAGCAGCGAGGAGCACAGCACAGATACGCAGTATTTT.

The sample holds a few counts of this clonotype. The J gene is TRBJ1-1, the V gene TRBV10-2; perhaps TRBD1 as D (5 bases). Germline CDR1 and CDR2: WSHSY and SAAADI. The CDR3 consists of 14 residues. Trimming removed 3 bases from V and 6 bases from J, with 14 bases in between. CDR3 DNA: TGCGCCAGCAGTGATTTCAGGGTGGTCGCTGAAGCTTTCTTT. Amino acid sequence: CASSDFRVVAEAFF.

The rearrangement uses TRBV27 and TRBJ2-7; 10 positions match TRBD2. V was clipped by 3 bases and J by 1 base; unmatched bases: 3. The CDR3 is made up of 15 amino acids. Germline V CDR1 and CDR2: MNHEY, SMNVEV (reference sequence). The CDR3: CASSFTSGVSYEQYF. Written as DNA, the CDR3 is TGTGCCAGCAGTTTCACTAGCGGGGTGTCCTACGAGCAGTACTTC.

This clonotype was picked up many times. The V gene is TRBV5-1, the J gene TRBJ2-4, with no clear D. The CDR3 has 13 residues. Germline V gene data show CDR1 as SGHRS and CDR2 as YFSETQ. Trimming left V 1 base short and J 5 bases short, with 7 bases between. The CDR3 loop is CASSLNGENIQYF. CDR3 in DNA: TGCGCCAGCAGCTTGAACGGAGAAAACATTCAGTACTTC.